This T cell receptor (beta chain) was observed in a study of cytomegalovirus exposure and HLA in healthy donors. V was pared by 5 bases and J by 3 bases, with 11 bases between. CDR1 and CDR2 (germline): SGHTA, FQGNSA. This CDR3 is built from 13 residues. The PCR employed 60 Vbeta primers together with 13 Jbeta primers. Sequenced by immunoSEQ multiplex PCR; TCRdb stores in-frame clones only, minus some. The data hold 200,000 to 250,000 clones, with approximately 82% observed a single time. Broader study findings: In a later analysis, HLA-C alleles had the fewest associated TCRs, DRB1 alleles the most.

In this sample, this clone turned up once. Its cognate antigen is unknown. Sequencing was done on a sample of PBMCs. This receptor was identified in a woman aged 40 to 50 in good health and CMV-seronegative. The chain is built from TRBV7-2 and TRBJ2-7, with D tentatively TRBD1 (5 bases). In nucleotides, the CDR3 is TGTGCCAGCAGCACAGGCCTCTACTACGAGCAGTACTTC. Amino acids: CASSTGLYYEQYF. Full variable domain (outside the CDR3, taken from reference TRBV7-2 and TRBJ2-7): GAGVSQSPSNKVTEKGKDVELRCDPISGHTALYWYRQSLGQGLEFLIYFQGNSAPDKSGLPSDRFSAERTGGSVSTLTIQRTQQEDSAVYLCASSTGLYYEQYFGPGTRLTVT.